This T cell receptor (beta chain) is drawn from a study of T cells in tuberculosis. About the study: T cells were selected with CD1B tetramers loaded with glucose monomycolate. General study findings and limits: Smaller alpha distances in active tuberculosis partly reflected shorter CDR3-alpha lengths.

Time point defined: new active TB diagnosis, blood taken before or within 7 days of starting treatment. On average roughly 100,000 T cells per donor were immunosequenced. Germline V gives CDR1 SGHRS, CDR2 YFSETQ. V gave up 0 bases and J gave up 11 bases; unmatched junction bases: 5. The CDR3 sequence is 13 residues long. About this clone itself: Antigen specificity is unknown.

Using immunoSEQ multiplex PCR, the repertoire was profiled, and TCRdb retains in-frame clones only, with some absent. The sample carries roughly 34,000 clones, about 90% recorded once. The specimen was PBMCs, collected at tuberculosis diagnosis. V usage is TRBV5-1 and J usage is TRBJ2-1, with TRBD2 identical over 7 bases. The sequence was collected from an adult with tuberculosis. CDR3 sequence reads: CASSLAGAGQQFF. The CDR3 nucleotides read TGCGCCAGCAGCTTGGCTGGAGCGGGGCAGCAGTTCTTC.